This TCR beta chain was recorded in a study of T cell responses to AZD1222 COVID-19 vaccine. Notes on the study in general: Spike-specific TCR breadth and depth both grew after two AZD1222 doses. Among the donors, most were white British and more were female, and clonal diversity was possibly underestimated.

Trimming took off 3 bases at V and 0 bases at J, with 8 bases between the two ends. This CDR3 has 15 amino acids. CDR1 is MNHEY and CDR2 is SMNVEV in the germline V gene (reference sequence). As for this clone: What it binds is unknown.

The assay was immunoSEQ multiplex PCR, and TCRdb's table has in-frame clones only and misses some. The table has about 220,000 clones, just over 90% seen once. The input for sequencing was peripheral blood, taken on day 0 of MenACWY control vaccination. The sequence derives from an adult in good health. The V gene is TRBV27, the J gene TRBJ1-4; perhaps TRBD1 as D (5 bases). CDR3 DNA: TGTGCCAGCAGTTTTGACAGTGCAACTAATGAAAAACTGTTTTTT. It codes for CASSFDSATNEKLFF.